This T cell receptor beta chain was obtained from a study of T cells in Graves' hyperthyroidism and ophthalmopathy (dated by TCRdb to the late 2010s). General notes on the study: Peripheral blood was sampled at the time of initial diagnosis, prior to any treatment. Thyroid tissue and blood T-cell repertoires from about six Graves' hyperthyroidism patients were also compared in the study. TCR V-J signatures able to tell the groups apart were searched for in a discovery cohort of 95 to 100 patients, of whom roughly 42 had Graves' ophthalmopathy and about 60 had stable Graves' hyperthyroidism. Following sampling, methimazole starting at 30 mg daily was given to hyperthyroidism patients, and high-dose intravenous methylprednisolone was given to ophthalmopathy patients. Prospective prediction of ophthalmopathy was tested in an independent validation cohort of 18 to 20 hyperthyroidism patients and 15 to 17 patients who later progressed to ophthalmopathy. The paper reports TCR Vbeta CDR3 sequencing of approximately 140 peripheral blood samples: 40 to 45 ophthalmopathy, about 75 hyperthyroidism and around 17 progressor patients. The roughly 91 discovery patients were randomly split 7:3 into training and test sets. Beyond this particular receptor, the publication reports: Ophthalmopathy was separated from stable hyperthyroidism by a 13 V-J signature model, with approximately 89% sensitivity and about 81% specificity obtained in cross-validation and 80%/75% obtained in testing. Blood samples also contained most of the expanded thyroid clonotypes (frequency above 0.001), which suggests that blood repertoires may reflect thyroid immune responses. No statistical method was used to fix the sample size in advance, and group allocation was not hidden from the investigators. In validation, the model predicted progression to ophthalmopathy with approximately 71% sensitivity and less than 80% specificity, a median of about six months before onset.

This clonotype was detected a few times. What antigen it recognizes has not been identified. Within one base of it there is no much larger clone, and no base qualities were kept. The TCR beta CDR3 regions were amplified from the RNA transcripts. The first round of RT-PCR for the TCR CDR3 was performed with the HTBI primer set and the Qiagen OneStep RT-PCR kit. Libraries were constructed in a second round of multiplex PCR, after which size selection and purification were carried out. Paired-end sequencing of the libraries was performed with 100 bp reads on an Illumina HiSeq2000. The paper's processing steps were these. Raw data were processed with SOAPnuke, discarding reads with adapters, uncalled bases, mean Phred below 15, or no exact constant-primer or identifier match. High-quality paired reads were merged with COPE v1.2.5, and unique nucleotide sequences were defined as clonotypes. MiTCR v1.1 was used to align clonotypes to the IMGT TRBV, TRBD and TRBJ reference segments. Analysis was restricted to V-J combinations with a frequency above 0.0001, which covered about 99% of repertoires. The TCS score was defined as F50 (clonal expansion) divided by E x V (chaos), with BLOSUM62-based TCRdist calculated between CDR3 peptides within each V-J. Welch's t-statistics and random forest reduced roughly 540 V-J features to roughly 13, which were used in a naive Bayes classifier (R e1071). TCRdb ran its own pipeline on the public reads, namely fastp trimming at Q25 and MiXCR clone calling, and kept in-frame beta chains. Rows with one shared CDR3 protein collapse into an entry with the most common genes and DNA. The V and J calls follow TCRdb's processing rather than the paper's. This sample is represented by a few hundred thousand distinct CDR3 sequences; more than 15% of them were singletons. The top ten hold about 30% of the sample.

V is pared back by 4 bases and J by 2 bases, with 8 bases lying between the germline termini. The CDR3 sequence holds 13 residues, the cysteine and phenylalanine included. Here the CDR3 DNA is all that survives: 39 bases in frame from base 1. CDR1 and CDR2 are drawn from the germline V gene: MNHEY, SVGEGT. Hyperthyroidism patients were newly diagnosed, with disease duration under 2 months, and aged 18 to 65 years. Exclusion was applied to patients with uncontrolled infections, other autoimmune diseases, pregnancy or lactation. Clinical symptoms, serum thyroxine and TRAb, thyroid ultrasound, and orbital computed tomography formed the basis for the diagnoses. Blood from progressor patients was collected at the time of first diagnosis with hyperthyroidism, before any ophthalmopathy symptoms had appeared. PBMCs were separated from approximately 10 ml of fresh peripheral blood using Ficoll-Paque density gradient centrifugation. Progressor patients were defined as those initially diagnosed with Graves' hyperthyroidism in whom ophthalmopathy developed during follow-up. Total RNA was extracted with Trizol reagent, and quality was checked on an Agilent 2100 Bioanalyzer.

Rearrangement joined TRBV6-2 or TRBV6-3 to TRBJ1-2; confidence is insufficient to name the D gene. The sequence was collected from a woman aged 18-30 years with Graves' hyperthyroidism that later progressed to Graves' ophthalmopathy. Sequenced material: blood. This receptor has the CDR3 CASSSIFNYGYTF. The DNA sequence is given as TGTGCCAGCAGTTCTATATTCAACTATGGCTACACCTTC.